Given below is one TCR beta chain in context. These data originate in a study of blood T cell repertoires in COVID-19. Overall study context: In each case, the material was cDNA or gDNA derived from T cells, B-cell-depleted T cells, or PBMCs.

The CDR3 runs 14 residues. From germline, CDR1 is SGHRS and CDR2 YFSETQ. Trimming cost V 1 base and J 5 bases; bases outside gene matches: 0. Using immunoSEQ multiplex PCR, the repertoire was profiled, and TCRdb retains in-frame clones only, with some absent. The sample gives more than 300,000 clones, 92% of which show up once; approximately 17% is in the top ten. Participants came from some 23 US areas, aged roughly 18 to 89 years. Cohort 3 recovered donors had two negative PCRs, clearance, or symptom resolution. The chain links TRBV5-1 to TRBJ2-1, with TRBD2 matching over 10 bases. The sample taken for sequencing was PBMCs or T cells enriched from blood (not recorded which). The receptor was derived from a woman aged 30 to 39 who had recovered from COVID-19. The CDR3 reads CASSLSGRDNEQFF. For the CDR3, the DNA is TGCGCCAGCAGCTTGAGCGGGAGGGACAATGAGCAGTTCTTC.